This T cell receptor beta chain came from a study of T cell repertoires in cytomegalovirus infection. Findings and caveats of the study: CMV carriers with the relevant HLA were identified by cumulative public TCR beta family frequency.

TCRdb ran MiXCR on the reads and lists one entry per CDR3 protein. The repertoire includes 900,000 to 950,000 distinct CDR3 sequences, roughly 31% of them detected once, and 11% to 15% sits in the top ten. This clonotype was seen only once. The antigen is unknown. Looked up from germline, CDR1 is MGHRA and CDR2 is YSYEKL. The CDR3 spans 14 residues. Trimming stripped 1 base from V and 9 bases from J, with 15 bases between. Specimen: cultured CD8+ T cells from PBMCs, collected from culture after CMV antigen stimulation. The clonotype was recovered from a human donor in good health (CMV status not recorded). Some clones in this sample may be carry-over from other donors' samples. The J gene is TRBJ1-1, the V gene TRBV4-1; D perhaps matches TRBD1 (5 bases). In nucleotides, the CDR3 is TGCGCCAGCAGCCAAGGATCCAAGGGGACTAAAGCTTTCTTT. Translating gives CASSQGSKGTKAFF.